Listed below are T cell receptor beta chains from one sample, sequenced in a study of blood T cell repertoires in COVID-19. Some clones are missing from TCRdb's copy, which holds only in-frame ones; the method was immunoSEQ multiplex PCR. This repertoire shows approximately 350,000 clones, roughly 90% found once; its top ten account for about 3%. The sequencing input was peripheral blood. Receptors were obtained from a woman aged 25 to 39 with COVID-19, enrolled during active disease. The CDR3 runs from the conserved cysteine through the conserved F or W. D genes are given only for firm matches. Expanded clones get a size class; other rows say once, few or many, or leave the size out.

CASSQDIFGGAGELFF TGTGCCAGCAGCCAAGATATTTTCGGGGGGGCCGGGGAGCTGTTTTTT TRBV4-2 TRBD2 TRBJ2-2 16 NA
CAISEGQGNTIYF TGTGCCATCAGTGAGGGACAGGGAAACACCATATATTTT TRBV10-3 NA TRBJ1-3 13 many
CASSGIPGAGNTIYF TGTGCCAGCAGTGGTATCCCAGGGGCTGGAAACACCATATATTTT TRBV2 NA TRBJ1-3 15 once
CATSGGNSYNEQFF TGTGCCACCAGCGGGGGGAACTCCTACAATGAGCAGTTCTTC TRBV24-1 TRBD2 TRBJ2-1 14 few
CASSEERETQYF TGTGCCAGCAGTGAAGAGAGGGAGACCCAGTACTTC TRBV2 NA TRBJ2-5 12 NA
CASSMTDQPQHF TGTGCCAGCAGTATGACAGATCAGCCCCAGCATTTT TRBV2 NA TRBJ1-5 12 NA
CASSQTGSSSYEQYF TGCGCCAGCAGCCAAACAGGGTCCAGCTCCTACGAGCAGTACTTC TRBV4-1 NA TRBJ2-7 15 NA
CASTSWRQNTGELFF TGTGCCAGCACCTCTTGGCGACAAAACACCGGGGAGCTGTTTTTT TRBV5-5 NA TRBJ2-2 15 few
CSVNHGTAYEQYF TGCAGCGTCAACCACGGGACAGCCTACGAGCAGTACTTC TRBV29-1 TRBD1 TRBJ2-7 13 NA
CASSLGMTGQGYGYTF TGTGCCAGCAGCTTGGGTATGACAGGGCAGGGCTATGGCTACACCTTC TRBV5-4 TRBD1 TRBJ1-2 16 NA
CASSRGQGAGNTIYF TGTGCCAGCAGCCGTGGACAGGGGGCTGGAAACACCATATATTTT TRBV7-2 TRBD1 TRBJ1-3 15 NA
CASSALAGVDGELFF TGTGCCAGCAGCGCCCTAGCGGGAGTCGACGGGGAGCTGTTTTTT TRBV9 TRBD2 TRBJ2-2 15 NA
CASGTGNGYTF TGTGCCAGCGGTACGGGGAATGGCTACACCTTC TRBV28 NA TRBJ1-2 11 NA
CARSYDRDRPYEQYF TGTGCCAGAAGCTACGACCGGGACAGACCCTACGAGCAGTACTTC TRBV5-3 TRBD1 TRBJ2-7 15 once